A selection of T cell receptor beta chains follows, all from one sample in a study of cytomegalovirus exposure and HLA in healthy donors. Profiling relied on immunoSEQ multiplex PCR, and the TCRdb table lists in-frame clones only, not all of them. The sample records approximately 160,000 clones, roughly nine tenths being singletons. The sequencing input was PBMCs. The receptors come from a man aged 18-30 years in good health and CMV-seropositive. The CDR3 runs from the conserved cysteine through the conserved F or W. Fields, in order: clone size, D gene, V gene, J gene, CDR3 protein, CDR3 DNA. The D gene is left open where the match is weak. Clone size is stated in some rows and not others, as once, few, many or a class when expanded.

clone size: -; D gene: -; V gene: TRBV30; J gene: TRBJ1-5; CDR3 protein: CAWGLGANQPQHF; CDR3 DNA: TGTGCCTGGGGGCTAGGGGCGAATCAGCCCCAGCATTTT
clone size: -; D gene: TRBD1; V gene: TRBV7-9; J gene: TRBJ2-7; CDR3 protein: CASSPDRVSSYEQYF; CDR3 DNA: TGTGCCAGCAGCCCAGACAGGGTGAGCTCCTACGAGCAGTACTTC
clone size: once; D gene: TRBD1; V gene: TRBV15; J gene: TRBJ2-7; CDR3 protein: CATSSPGTGHEQYF; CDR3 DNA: TGTGCCACCAGCAGTCCCGGGACAGGGCACGAGCAGTACTTC
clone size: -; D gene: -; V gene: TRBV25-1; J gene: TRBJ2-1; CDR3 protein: CASRKAGPYNEQFF; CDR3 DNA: TGTGCCAGCAGAAAGGCGGGACCGTACAATGAGCAGTTCTTC
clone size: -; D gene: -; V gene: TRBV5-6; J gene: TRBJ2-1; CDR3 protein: CASSLGQFYNEQFF; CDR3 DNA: TGTGCCAGCAGCTTGGGACAGTTCTACAATGAGCAGTTCTTC
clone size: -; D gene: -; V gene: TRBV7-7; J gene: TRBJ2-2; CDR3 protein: CASSLDRAGELFF; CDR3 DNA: TGTGCTAGCAGCTTAGATCGCGCCGGGGAGCTGTTTTTT
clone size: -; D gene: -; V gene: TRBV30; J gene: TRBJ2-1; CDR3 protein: CAWSRSGISYNEQFF; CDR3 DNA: TGTGCCTGGAGTCGTAGCGGCATCTCCTACAATGAGCAGTTCTTC
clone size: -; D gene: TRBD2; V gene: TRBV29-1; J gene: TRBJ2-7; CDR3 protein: CSVEWTSGFSYEQYF; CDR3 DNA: TGCAGCGTTGAATGGACTAGCGGCTTCTCCTACGAGCAGTACTTC
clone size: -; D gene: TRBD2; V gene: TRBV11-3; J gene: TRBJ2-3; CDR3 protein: CASSREATTDTQYF; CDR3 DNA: TGTGCCAGCAGTCGGGAGGCGACCACAGATACGCAGTATTTT
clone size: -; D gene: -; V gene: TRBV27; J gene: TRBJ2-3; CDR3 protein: CASSSPLLRRRDTQYF; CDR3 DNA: TGTGCCAGCAGTTCTCCCTTACTTAGGAGGCGAGATACGCAGTATTTT
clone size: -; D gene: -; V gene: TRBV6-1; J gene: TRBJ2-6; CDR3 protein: CASSEKGWRLSGANVLTF; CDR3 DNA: TGTGCCAGCAGTGAAAAAGGTTGGAGGCTCTCTGGGGCCAACGTCCTGACTTTC
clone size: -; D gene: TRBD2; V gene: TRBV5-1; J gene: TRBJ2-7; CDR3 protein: CASSSPGTSGLYEQYF; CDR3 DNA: TGCGCCAGCAGCTCCCCCGGGACTAGCGGATTATACGAGCAGTACTTC
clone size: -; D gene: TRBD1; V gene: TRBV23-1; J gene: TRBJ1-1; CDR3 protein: CASSQTQGGCTMNTEAFF; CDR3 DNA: TGCGCCAGCAGTCAAACGCAAGGGGGCTGTACTATGAACACTGAAGCTTTCTTT
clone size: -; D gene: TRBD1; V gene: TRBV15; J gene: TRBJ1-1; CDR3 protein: CATSRDLGQQGTEAFF; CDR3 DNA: TGTGCCACCAGCAGAGATCTGGGACAGCAAGGGACTGAAGCTTTCTTT
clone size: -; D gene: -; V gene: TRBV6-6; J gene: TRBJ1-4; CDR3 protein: CASINSWSLTNEKLFF; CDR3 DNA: TGTGCCAGCATTAACTCTTGGAGTTTGACTAATGAAAAACTGTTTTTT
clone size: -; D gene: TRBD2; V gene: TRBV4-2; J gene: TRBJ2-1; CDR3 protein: CASSPGRKTSEYNEQFF; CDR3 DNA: TGTGCCAGCAGCCCAGGTAGAAAGACTAGCGAGTACAATGAGCAGTTCTTC
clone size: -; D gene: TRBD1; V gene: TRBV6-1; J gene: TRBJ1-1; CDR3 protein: CASSADRVYGEAFF; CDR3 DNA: TGTGCCAGCAGTGCAGACAGGGTATATGGTGAAGCTTTCTTT
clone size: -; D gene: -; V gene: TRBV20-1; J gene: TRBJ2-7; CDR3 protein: CSARIYEQYF; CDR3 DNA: TGCAGTGCTCGTATCTACGAGCAGTACTTC
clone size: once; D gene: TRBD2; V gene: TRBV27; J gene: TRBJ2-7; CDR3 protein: CASSLGGRPYEQYF; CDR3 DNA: TGTGCCAGCAGTTTGGGCGGGAGGCCCTACGAGCAGTACTTC
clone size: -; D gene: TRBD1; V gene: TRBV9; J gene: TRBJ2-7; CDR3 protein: CASSPLGQGVYEQYF; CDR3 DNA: TGTGCCAGCAGCCCCCTGGGACAGGGGGTTTACGAGCAGTACTTC
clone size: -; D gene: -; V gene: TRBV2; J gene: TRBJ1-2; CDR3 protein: CASRELGQPNYGYTF; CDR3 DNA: TGTGCCAGCAGGGAACTAGGACAGCCTAACTATGGCTACACCTTC
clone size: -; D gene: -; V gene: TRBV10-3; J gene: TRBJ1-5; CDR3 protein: CAISGREGSNQPQHF; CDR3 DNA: TGTGCCATCAGTGGTAGGGAGGGGAGCAATCAGCCCCAGCATTTT
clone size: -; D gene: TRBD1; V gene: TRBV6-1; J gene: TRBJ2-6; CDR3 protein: CASSEAPIEGSGTGASGANVLTF; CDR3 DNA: TGTGCCAGCAGTGAAGCCCCGATTGAGGGGAGTGGGACAGGAGCATCTGGGGCCAACGTCCTGACTTTC
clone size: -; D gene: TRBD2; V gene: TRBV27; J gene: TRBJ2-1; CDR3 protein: CASSLLAGAYNEQFF; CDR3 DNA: TGTGCCAGCAGTTTACTAGCGGGGGCCTACAATGAGCAGTTCTTC
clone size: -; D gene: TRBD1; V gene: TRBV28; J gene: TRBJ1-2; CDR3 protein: CASREQGAYGYTF; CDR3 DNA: TGTGCCAGCAGGGAACAGGGGGCGTATGGCTACACCTTC